This T cell receptor (beta chain) was documented in a study of T cell responses to AZD1222 COVID-19 vaccine. Study-level background: Second-dose groups at about 4 or about 12 weeks were pooled.

General observations from the study: There were mostly white British donors and more females than males, and clonal diversity was possibly underestimated. Spike-specific TCR breadth and depth grew following two AZD1222 doses.

TCRdb keeps only in-frame clones here, not all; method: immunoSEQ multiplex PCR. The data contain under 150,000 clones, 70% to 90% of them singletons. The CDR3 has 15 amino acids. The V and J ends lost 6 bases and 2 bases respectively, with 15 bases between them. Germline loops: CDR1 PRHDT, CDR2 FYEKMQ (reference sequence). A note on this clone: Its antigen is not known.

The sample in question was peripheral blood, obtained on day 0 of AZD1222 vaccination. The sequence was obtained from an adult in good health. The rearrangement joins TRBV13 to TRBJ2-3; D is perhaps TRBD1 (7 bases). The CDR3 bases are TGTGCCAGCAGTAAGCGGAGGGGGCTCACAGATACGCAGTATTTT. As protein: CASSKRRGLTDTQYF.